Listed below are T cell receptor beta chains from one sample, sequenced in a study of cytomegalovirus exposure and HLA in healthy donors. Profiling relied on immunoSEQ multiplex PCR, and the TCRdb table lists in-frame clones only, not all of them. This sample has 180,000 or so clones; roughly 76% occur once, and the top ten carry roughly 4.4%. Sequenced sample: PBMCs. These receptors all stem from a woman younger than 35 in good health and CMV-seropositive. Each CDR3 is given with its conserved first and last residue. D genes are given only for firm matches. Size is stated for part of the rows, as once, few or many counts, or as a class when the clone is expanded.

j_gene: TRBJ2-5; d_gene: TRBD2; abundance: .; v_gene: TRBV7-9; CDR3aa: CASSLGGGRETQYF; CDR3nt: TGTGCCAGCAGCCTGGGGGGGGGAAGGGAGACCCAGTACTTC
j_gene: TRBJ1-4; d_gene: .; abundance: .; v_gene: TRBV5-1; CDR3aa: CASSLAPTTGNNEKLFF; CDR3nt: TGCGCCAGCAGCTTGGCCCCTACGACGGGGAATAATGAAAAACTGTTTTTT
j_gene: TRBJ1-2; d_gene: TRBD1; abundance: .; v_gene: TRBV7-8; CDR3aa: CASSSQPRGRLYGYTF; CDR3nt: TGTGCCAGCAGCTCACAGCCCAGGGGGCGCCTCTATGGCTACACCTTC
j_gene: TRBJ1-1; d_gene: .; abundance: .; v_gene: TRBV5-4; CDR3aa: CASSLAGGSEAFF; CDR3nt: TGTGCCAGCAGCTTGGCTGGGGGCTCTGAAGCTTTCTTT
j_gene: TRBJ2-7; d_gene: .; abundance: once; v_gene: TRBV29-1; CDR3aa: CSVGVAASSYEQYF; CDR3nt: TGCAGCGTTGGGGTAGCGGCGAGCTCCTACGAGCAGTACTTC
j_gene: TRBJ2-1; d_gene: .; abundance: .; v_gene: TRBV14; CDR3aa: CASSQVLPPQGYEYEQFF; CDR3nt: TGTGCCAGCAGCCAAGTCCTTCCCCCGCAGGGATATGAATATGAGCAGTTCTTC
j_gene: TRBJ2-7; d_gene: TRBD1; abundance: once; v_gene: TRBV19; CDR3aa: CASSIGQGGYEQYF; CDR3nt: TGTGCCAGTAGTATCGGACAGGGGGGCTACGAGCAGTACTTC
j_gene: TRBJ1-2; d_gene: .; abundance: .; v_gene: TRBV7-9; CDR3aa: CASSLGGYDYGYTF; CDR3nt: TGTGCCAGCAGCTTAGGAGGGTACGACTATGGCTACACCTTC
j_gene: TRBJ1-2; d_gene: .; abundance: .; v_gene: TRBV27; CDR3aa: CASSGRAPNYGYTF; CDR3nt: TGTGCCAGCAGTGGGAGGGCCCCTAACTATGGCTACACCTTC
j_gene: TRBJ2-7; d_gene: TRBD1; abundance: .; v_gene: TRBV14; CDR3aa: CASSQPQGTNYEQYF; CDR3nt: TGTGCCAGCAGCCAACCACAGGGGACCAACTACGAGCAGTACTTC
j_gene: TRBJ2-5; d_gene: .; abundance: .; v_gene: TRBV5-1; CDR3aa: CASRLGPTMGTQYF; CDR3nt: TGCGCCAGCAGATTGGGACCAACTATGGGGACCCAGTACTTC
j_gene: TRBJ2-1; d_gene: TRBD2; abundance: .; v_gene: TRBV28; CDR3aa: CASSLVWWKSGGTNSYNEQFF; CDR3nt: TGTGCCAGCAGTTTGGTATGGTGGAAAAGCGGGGGGACAAACTCCTACAATGAGCAGTTCTTC
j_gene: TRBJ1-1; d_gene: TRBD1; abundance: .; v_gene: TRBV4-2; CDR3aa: CASSRTGTGVRDTEAFF; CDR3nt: TGTGCCAGCAGCCGAACCGGGACAGGGGTCCGCGACACTGAAGCTTTCTTT
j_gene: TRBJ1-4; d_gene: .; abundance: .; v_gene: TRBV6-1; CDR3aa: CASRDGRTNEKLFF; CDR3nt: TGTGCCAGCAGGGATGGGAGGACTAATGAAAAACTGTTTTTT
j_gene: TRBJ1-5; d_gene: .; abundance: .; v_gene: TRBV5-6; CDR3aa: CASSPWTGGSGNQPQHF; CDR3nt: TGTGCCAGCAGCCCATGGACGGGGGGAAGCGGGAATCAGCCCCAGCATTTT
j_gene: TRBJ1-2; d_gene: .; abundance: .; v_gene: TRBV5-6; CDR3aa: CASSPGHAKLTYGYTF; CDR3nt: TGTGCCAGCAGCCCGGGACACGCAAAACTAACCTATGGCTACACCTTC
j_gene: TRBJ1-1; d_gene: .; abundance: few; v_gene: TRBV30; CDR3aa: CACRNGFTEAFF; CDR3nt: TGTGCCTGTCGGAACGGGTTCACTGAAGCTTTCTTT